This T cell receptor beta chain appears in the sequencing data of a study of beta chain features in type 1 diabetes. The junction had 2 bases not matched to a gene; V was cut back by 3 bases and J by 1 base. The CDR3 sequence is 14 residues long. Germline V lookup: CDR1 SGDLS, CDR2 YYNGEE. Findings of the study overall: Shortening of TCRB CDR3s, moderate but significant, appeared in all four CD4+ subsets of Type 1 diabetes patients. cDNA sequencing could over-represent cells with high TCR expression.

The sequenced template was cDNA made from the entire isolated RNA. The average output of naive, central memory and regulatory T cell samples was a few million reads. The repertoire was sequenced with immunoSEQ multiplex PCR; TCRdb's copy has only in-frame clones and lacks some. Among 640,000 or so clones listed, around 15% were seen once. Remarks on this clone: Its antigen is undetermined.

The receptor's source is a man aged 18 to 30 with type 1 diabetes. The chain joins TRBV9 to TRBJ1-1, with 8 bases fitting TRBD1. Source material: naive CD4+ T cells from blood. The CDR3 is CASSAQGGNTEAFF. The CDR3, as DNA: TGTGCCAGCAGCGCACAGGGGGGGAACACTGAAGCTTTCTTT.